The clone carrying this T cell receptor beta chain was detected ten times or more. RNA transcripts yielded amplified TCR beta CDR3 regions. An initial RT-PCR round employing HTBI primers preceded a second-round multiplex PCR. MiXCR was run by TCRdb on the multiplex PCR reads, yielding one entry per CDR3 protein. The table lists around 520,000 distinct CDR3 sequences, 39% of them singletons, with over 3.5% in the top ten. Trimming shortened V by 5 bases and J by 4 bases, and 11 bases separated the two germline ends. The CDR3 has 13 residues. The data originate from a study of Graves' ophthalmopathy and Graves' hyperthyroidism.

This clonotype was obtained from an adult man with Graves' hyperthyroidism. The material sequenced was peripheral blood or thyroid tissue (not recorded which). The chain employs TRBV12-3 or TRBV12-4 and TRBJ1-2; weak D call: TRBD1 (6 bases). This CDR3 is CASSLGQPYGYTF. The CDR3 nucleotides are TGTGCCAGCAGTCTAGGACAGCCCTATGGCTACACCTTC.